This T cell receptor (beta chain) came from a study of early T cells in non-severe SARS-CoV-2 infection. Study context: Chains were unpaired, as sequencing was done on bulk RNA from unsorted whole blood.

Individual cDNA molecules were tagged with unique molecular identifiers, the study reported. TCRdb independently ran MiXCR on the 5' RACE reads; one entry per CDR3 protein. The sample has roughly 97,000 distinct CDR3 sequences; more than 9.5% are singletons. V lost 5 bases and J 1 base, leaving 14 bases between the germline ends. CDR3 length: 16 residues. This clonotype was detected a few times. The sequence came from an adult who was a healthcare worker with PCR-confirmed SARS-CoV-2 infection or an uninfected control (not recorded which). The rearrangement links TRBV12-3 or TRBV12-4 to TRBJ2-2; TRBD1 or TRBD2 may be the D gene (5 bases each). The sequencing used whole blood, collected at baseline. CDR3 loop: CASSPQGAWNTGELFF. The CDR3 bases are TGTGCCAGCAGTCCCCAGGGAGCGTGGAACACCGGGGAGCTGTTTTTT.